The T cell receptor beta chain under discussion was sequenced for a study of blood T cell repertoires in COVID-19 (dated by TCRdb to the early 2020s). Describing the broader study: Samples from collaborators originated in the United States, Italy and Spain and spanned both the acute and convalescent phases of COVID-19. The material from the prospective study consisted of cDNA or gDNA derived from T cells, B-cell-depleted T cells, or PBMCs. Deeply sampled blood TCRbeta repertoires from subjects exposed to, actively infected with, or recovered from COVID-19 were included in the dataset. A freely available public database, intended as a resource for researchers studying the immune response to SARS-CoV-2, is where the repertoires were released. The samples were drawn from the first 160 participants of the ongoing ImmuneRACE study and from over a thousand subjects provided by 6 global collaborators. Nearly every sample came with metadata listing a de-identified subject ID, COVID-19 status, age in years and sex. Where available, HLA class I and class II types were taken from metadata supplied by the sample provider and were not determined by assay-based typing.

As regards this clone: No cognate antigen has been identified for it. No qualities accompany the bases; no much larger clone lies one base away.

One collaborating source in Seattle enrolled patients while the patients were actively infected and followed the patients over time throughout the course of disease. The collaborating institutions used their own protocols to collect whole blood in K2EDTA tubes. For TCRbeta analysis, collaborator samples were shipped as frozen whole blood, as isolated PBMCs, or as DNA extracted from either sample type. Overall study results and their limits: The quantity of clinical and demographic metadata differed by source and by participant and was supplied without curation.

The immunoSEQ Assay, a bias-controlled multiplex PCR, was used to amplify TCRbeta CDR3 regions from genomic DNA. Per the authors' processing: Nucleated cell counts per sample were estimated from amplification of reference gene primers within the assay. Sequence reads were collapsed and filtered to measure the absolute abundance of every unique TCRbeta CDR3 rearrangement. For each sample, productive Simpson clonality was calculated by taking the square root of Simpson's diversity index across productive rearrangements. TCRdb took this table from immuneACCESS and kept in-frame rearrangements with V and J called. Such tables lack part of the clones; where checked against another copy, unresolved V genes explain under half of the gap, and the rest is unexplained. The V and J calls and clone size are taken from that table; D and trimming were inferred from the DNA. The sample table lists 200,000 or so clones, roughly 80% of them with a count of one. 8% to 11% of the sample rests with the top ten.

Measured from the cysteine to the phenylalanine, the CDR3 is 15 residues long. The read is trimmed to its CDR3 DNA, 45 bases read in frame from base 1. The V end loses 5 bases and the J end loses 1 base, and a stretch of 14 bases separates them. Taken from the germline V gene (reference sequence), the CDR1 and CDR2 loops are SEHNR and FQNEAQ. The clonotype comes from a woman at least 80 years old with COVID-19, enrolled during active disease. The V gene is TRBV7-9 and the J gene is TRBJ1-1; TRBD1 is perhaps the D gene, given 5 matching bases. The sample consisted of peripheral blood. The nucleotides read TGTGCCAGCAGCCATAATCTGGGGGGGAACACTGAAGCTTTCTTT. Translated, it reads CASSHNLGGNTEAFF. Extended through the reference TRBV7-9 and TRBJ1-1 proteins, this CDR3 yields the full variable domain: DTGVSQNPRHKITKRGQNVTFRCDPISEHNRLYWYRQTLGQGPEFLTYFQNEAQLEKSRLLSDRFSAERPKGSFSTLEIQRTEQGDSAMYLCASSHNLGGNTEAFFGQGTRLTVV.